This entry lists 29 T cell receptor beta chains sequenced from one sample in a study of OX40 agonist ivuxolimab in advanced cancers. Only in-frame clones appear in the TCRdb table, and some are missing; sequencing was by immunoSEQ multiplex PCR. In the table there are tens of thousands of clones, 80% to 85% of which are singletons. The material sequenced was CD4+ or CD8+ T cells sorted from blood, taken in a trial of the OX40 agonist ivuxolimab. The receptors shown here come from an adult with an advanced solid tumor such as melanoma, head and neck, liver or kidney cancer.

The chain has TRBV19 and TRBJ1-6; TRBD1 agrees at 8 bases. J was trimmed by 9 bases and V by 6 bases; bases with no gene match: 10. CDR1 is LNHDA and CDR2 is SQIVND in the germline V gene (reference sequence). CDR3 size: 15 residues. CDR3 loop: CASSPLGQVSSPLHF. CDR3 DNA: TGTGCCAGTAGCCCTTTGGGACAGGTTTCTTCACCCCTCCACTTT. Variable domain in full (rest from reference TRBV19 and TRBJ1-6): DGGITQSPKYLFRKEGQNVTLSCEQNLNHDAMYWYRQDPGQGLRLIYYSQIVNDFQKGDIAEGYSVSREKKESFPLTVTSAQKNPTAFYLCASSPLGQVSSPLHFGNGTRLTVT.

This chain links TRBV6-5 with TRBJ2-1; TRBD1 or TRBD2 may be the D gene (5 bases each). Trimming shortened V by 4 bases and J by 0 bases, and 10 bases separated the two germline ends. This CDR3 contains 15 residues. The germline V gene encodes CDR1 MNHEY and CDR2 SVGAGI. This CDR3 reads CASSSSGASYNEQFF. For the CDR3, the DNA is TGTGCCAGCAGTTCCTCCGGGGCCTCCTACAATGAGCAGTTCTTC.

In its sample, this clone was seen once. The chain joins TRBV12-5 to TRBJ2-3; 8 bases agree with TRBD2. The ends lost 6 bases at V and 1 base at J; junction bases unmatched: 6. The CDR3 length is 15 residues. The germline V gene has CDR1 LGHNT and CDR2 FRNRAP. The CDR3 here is CASGAWRGGTDTQYF. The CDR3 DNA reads TGTGCTAGTGGAGCCTGGCGGGGGGGCACAGATACGCAGTATTTT.

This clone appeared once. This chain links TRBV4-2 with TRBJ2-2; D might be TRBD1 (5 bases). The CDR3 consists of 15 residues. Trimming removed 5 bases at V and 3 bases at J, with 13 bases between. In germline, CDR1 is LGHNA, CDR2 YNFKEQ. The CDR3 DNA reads TGTGCCAGCAGCATAGGGGATAGTGACACCGGGGAGCTGTTTTTT. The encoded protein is CASSIGDSDTGELFF.

CDR3 protein: CASAQAFLSYEQYV. The CDR3 DNA is TGTGCCAGCGCACAGGCCTTTCTTTCCTACGAGCAGTACGTC. The rearrangement uses TRBV6-5 and TRBJ2-7; D might be TRBD1 (5 bases). This CDR3 region has 14 residues. Deletions cut 8 bases from V and 1 base from J, with 15 bases between. In germline, CDR1 is MNHEY, CDR2 SVGAGI.

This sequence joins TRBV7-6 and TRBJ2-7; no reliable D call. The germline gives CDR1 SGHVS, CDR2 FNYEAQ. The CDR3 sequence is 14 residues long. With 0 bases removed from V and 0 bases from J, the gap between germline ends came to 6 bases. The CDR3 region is CASSLAARSYEQYF. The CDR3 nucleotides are TGTGCCAGCAGCTTAGCGGCCCGCTCCTACGAGCAGTACTTC. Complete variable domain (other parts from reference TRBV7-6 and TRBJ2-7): GAGVSQSPRYKVTKRGQDVALRCDPISGHVSLYWYRQALGQGPEFLTYFNYEAQQDKSGLPNDRFSAERPEGSISTLTIQRTEQRDSAMYRCASSLAARSYEQYFGPGTRLTVT.

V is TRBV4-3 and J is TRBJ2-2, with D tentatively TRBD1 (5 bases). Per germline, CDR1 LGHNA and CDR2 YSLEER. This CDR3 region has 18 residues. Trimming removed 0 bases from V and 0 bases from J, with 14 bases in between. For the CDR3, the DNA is TGCGCCAGCAGCCAAGAGCGGCAAGGGGCCGCGAACACCGGGGAGCTGTTTTTT. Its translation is CASSQERQGAANTGELFF.

The CDR3 reads CASSLEISSYNEQFF. The CDR3 DNA reads as TGCGCCAGCAGCTTGGAGATCAGCTCCTACAATGAGCAGTTCTTC. J is TRBJ2-1 and V is TRBV5-1; the D is unclear. The CDR3 has 15 residues. V lost 0 bases and J 0 bases, leaving 7 bases between the germline ends. Germline CDR1 and CDR2: SGHRS and YFSETQ.

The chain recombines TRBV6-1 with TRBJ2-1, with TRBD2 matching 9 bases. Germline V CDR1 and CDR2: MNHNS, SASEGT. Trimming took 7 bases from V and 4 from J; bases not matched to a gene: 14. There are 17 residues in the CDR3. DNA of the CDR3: TGTGCCAGCATTGAGGGTCCGGGACTAGCAATTTACAATGAGCAGTTCTTC. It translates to CASIEGPGLAIYNEQFF.

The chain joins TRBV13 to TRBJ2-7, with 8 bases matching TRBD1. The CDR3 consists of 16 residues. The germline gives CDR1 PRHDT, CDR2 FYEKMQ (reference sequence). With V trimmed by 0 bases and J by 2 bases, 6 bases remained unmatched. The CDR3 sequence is CASSLGRGQGTYEQYV. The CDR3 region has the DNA TGTGCCAGCAGCTTAGGCAGGGGGCAAGGGACCTACGAGCAGTACGTC.

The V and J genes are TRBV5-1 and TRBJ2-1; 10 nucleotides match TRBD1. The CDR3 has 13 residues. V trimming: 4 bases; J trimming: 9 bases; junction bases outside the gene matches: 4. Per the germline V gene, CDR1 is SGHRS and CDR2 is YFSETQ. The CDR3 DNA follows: TGCGCCAGCAGCCGGACAGGGGGTAGTGAGCAGTTCTTC. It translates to CASSRTGGSEQFF.

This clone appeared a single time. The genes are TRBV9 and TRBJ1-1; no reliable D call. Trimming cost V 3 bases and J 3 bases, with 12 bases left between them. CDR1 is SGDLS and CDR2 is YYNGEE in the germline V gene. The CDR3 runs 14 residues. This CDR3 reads CASSADGWDTEAFF. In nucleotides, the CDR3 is TGTGCCAGCAGCGCCGACGGGTGGGACACTGAAGCTTTCTTT.

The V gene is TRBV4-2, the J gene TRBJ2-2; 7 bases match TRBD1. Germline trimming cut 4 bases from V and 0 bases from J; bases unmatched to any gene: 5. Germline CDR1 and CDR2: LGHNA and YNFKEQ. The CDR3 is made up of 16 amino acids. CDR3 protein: CASSRGQVANTGELFF. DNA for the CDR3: TGTGCCAGCAGCCGAGGACAGGTCGCGAACACCGGGGAGCTGTTTTTT.

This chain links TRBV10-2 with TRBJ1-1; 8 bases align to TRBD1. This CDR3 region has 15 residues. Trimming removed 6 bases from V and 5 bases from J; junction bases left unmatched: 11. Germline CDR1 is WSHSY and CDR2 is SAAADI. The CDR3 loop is CASRTGDSVGTEAFF. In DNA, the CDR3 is TGCGCCAGCAGGACAGGGGATTCCGTAGGGACTGAAGCTTTCTTT.

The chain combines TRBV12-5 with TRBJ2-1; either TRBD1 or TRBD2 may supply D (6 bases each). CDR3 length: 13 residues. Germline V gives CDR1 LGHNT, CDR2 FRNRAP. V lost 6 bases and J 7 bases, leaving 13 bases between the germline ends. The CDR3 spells CASGQRGGNEQFF. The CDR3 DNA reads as TGTGCTAGTGGGCAGCGAGGGGGGAATGAGCAGTTCTTC.

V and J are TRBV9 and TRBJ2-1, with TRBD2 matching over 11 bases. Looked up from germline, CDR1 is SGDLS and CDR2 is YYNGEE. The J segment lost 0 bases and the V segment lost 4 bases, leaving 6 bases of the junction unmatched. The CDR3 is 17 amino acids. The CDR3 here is CASSILAGGSSYNEQFF. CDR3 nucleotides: TGTGCCAGCAGCATCCTAGCGGGGGGTAGCTCCTACAATGAGCAGTTCTTC.

DNA for the CDR3: TGTGCCAGCAGTTGGGGGGGGAACACTGAAGCTTTCTTT. As protein: CASSWGGNTEAFF. This chain links TRBV6-5 with TRBJ1-1; a weak D match, TRBD1 (5 bases). CDR1 MNHEY and CDR2 SVGAGI come from the germline V gene. The CDR3 contains 13 residues. Trimming cost V 4 bases and J 1 base, with 7 bases left between them.

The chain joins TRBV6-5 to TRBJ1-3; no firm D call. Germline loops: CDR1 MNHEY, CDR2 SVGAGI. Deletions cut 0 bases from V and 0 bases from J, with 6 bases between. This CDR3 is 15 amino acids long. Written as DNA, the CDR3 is TGTGCCAGCAGTTACTCGACCGGCTCTGGAAACACCATATATTTT. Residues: CASSYSTGSGNTIYF.

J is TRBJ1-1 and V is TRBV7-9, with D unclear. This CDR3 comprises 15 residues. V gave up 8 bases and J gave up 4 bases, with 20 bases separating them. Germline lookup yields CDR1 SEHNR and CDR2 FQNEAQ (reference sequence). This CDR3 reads CASRDLRTGSTEAFF. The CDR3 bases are TGTGCCAGCCGCGACCTCCGGACGGGCAGCACTGAAGCTTTCTTT.

The DNA of the CDR3 is TGTGCCAGCAGCTTCAACGGGGGCGGACAGCCCCAGCATTTT. Its protein product is CASSFNGGGQPQHF. This rearrangement joins TRBV7-9 to TRBJ1-5, with D perhaps TRBD1 (6 bases). This CDR3 comprises 14 residues. Germline CDR1 is SEHNR and CDR2 is FQNEAQ (reference sequence). The germline V and J ends were trimmed by 3 bases and 7 bases, with 13 bases remaining between them. Supplemented by reference TRBV7-9 and TRBJ1-5, the full variable domain reads DTGVSQNPRHKITKRGQNVTFRCDPISEHNRLYWYRQTLGQGPEFLTYFQNEAQLEKSRLLSDRFSAERPKGSFSTLEIQRTEQGDSAMYLCASSFNGGGQPQHFGDGTRLSIL.

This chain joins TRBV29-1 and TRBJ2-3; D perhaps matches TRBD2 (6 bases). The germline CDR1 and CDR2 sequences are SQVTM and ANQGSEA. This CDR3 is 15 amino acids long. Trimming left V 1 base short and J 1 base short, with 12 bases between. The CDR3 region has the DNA TGCAGCGTTGAAGGGGGGATAGCGGGCACAGATACGCAGTATTTT. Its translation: CSVEGGIAGTDTQYF.

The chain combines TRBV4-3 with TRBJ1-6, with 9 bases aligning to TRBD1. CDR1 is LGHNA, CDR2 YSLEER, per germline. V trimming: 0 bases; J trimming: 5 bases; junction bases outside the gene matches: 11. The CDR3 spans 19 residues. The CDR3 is CASSQDLTGGAADNSPLHF. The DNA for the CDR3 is TGCGCCAGCAGCCAAGATTTAACAGGGGGCGCGGCAGATAATTCACCCCTCCACTTT.

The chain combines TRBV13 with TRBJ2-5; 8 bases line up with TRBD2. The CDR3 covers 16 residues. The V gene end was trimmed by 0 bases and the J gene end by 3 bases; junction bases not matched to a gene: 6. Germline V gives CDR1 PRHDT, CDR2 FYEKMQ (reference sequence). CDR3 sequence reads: CASSLGVSGGKETQYF. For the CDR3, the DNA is TGTGCCAGCAGCTTAGGCGTAAGCGGGGGCAAAGAGACCCAGTACTTC. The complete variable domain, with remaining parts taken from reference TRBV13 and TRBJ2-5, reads AAGVIQSPRHLIKEKRETATLKCYPIPRHDTVYWYQQGPGQDPQFLISFYEKMQSDKGSIPDRFSAQQFSDYHSELNMSSLELGDSALYFCASSLGVSGGKETQYFGPGTRLLVL.

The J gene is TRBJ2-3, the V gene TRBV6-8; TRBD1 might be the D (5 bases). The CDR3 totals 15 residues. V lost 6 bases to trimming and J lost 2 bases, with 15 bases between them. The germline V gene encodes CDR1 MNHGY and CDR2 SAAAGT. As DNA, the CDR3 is TGTGCCAGCAGCCCTAGACAGTACTTCACAGATACGCAGTATTTT. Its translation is CASSPRQYFTDTQYF.

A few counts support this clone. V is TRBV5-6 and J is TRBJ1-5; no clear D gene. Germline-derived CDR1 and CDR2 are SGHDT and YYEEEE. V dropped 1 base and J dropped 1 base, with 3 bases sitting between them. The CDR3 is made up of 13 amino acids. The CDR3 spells CASSLRSNQPQHF. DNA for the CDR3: TGTGCCAGCAGCTTGAGGAGCAATCAGCCCCAGCATTTT.

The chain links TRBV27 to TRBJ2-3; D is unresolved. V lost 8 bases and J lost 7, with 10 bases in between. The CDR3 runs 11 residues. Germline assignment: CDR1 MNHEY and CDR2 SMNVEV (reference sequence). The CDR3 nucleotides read TGTGCCAGCGGTCTAGGGTATACGCAGTATTTT. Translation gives CASGLGYTQYF.

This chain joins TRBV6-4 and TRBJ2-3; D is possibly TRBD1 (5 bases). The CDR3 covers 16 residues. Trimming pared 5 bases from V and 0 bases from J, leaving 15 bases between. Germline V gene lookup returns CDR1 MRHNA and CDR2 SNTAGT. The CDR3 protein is CASSRQPLSSTDTQYF. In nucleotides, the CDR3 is TGTGCCAGCAGTCGACAGCCGCTCTCTAGCACAGATACGCAGTATTTT.

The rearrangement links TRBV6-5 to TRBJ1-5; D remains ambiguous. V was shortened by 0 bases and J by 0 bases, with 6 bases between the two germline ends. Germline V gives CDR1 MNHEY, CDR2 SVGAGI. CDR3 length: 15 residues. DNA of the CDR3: TGTGCCAGCAGTTACTCGATTAGTAGCAATCAGCCCCAGCATTTT. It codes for CASSYSISSNQPQHF.

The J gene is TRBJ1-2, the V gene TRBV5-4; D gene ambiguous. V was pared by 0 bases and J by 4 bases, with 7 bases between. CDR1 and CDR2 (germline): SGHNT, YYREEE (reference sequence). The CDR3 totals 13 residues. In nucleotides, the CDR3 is TGTGCCAGCAGCTTGGGTGGGAGCTATGGCTACACCTTC. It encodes CASSLGGSYGYTF. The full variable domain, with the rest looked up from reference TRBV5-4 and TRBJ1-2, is ETGVTQSPTHLIKTRGQQVTLRCSSQSGHNTVSWYQQALGQGPQFIFQYYREEENGRGNFPPRFSGLQFPNYSSELNVNALELDDSALYLCASSLGGSYGYTFGSGTRLTVV.